These 4 T cell receptor beta chains came from one sample sequenced in a study of T cells after yellow fever vaccination. TCRdb ran MiXCR on the 5' RACE reads and lists one entry per CDR3 protein. Of under 550,000 distinct CDR3 sequences in the sample, 20% to 25% were seen once. The material was PBMCs, obtained around 3 weeks after the first yellow fever vaccination. These receptors were taken from a man aged 18 to 29 who received the YFV17D yellow fever vaccine.

This clonotype has only a few counts. V gene TRBV19 combines with J gene TRBJ2-2; D remains unclear. The CDR3 covers 13 residues. Germline V lookup: CDR1 LNHDA, CDR2 SQIVND (reference sequence). Between the trimmed V and J ends, which lost 5 bases and 6 bases, there was a span of 10 bases. The DNA for the CDR3 is TGTGCCAGTAGTGCCGTCGTCGCCGGGGAGCTGTTTTTT. It encodes CASSAVVAGELFF.

This clonotype has only a few counts. Here the CDR3 reads CASSLGGPPYEQYF. The CDR3 DNA reads TGTGCCAGCAGCTTGGGGGGACCTCCCTACGAGCAGTACTTC. The V gene is TRBV7-2, the J gene TRBJ2-7; D may be TRBD2 (6 bases). The CDR3 length is 14 residues. From germline, CDR1 is SGHTA and CDR2 FQGNSA. The V end was cut by 3 bases, the J end by 2 bases, with 11 bases between.

This rearrangement joins TRBV18 to TRBJ2-3, with D possibly matching TRBD2 (5 bases). CDR1 and CDR2 (germline): KGHSH, LQKENI. The CDR3 covers 15 residues. V lost 6 bases and J lost 2, with 15 bases in between. The CDR3 reads CASSPGLYPTDTQYF. CDR3 DNA sequence: TGTGCCAGCTCCCCAGGACTCTACCCCACAGATACGCAGTATTTT.

The rearrangement links TRBV19 to TRBJ2-5, with D uncertain. The CDR3 extends over 15 amino acids. Looked up from germline, CDR1 is LNHDA and CDR2 is SQIVND (reference sequence). Trimming shortened V by 9 bases and J by 4 bases, and 21 bases separated the two germline ends. This chain's CDR3 is CASMAWSAGRETQYF. The CDR3 region has the DNA TGTGCCAGCATGGCGTGGTCCGCAGGCAGAGAGACCCAGTACTTC.